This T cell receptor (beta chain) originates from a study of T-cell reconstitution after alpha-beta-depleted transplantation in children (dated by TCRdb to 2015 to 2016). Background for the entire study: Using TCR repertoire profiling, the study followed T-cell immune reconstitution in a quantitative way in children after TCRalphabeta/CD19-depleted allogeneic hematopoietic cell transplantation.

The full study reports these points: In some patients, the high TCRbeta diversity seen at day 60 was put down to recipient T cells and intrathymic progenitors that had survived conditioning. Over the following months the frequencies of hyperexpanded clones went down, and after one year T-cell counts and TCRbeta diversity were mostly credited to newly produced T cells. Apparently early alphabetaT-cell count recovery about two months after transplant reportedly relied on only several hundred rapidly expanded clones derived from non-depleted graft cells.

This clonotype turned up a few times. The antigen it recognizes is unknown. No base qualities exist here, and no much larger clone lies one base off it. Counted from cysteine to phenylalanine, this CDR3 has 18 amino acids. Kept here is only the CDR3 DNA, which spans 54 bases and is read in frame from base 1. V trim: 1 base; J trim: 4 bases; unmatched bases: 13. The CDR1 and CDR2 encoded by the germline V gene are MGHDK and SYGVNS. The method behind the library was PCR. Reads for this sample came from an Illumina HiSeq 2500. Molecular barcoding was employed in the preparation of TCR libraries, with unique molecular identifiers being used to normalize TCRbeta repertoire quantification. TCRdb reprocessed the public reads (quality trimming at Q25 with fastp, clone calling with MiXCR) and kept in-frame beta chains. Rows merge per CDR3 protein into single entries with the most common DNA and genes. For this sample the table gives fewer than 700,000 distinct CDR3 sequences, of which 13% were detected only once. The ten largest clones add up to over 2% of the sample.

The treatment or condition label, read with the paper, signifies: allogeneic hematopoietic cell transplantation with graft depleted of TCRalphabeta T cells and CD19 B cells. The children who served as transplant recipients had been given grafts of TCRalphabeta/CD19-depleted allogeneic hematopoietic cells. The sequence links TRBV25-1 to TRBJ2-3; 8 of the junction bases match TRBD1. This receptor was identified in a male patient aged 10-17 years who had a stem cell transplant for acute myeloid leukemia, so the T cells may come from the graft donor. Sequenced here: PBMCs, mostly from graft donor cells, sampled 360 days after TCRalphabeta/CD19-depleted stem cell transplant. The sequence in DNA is TGTGCCAGCAGTGAATTGGGTGCCGGAGGACAGGGAGCAGATACGCAGTATTTT. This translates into CASSELGAGGQGADTQYF.